The next 25 T cell receptor beta chains were all read from a single sample in a study of cytomegalovirus exposure and HLA in healthy donors. With 60 Vbeta and 13 Jbeta primers, the PCR was carried out. The table came from immunoSEQ multiplex PCR; TCRdb's copy has only in-frame clones and leaves some out. The sample includes 160,000 or so clones, 70% to 80% seen only once; the top ten take roughly 1.9%. Sequencing was carried out using PBMCs. The receptors originated from a man aged 35 to 55 in good health and CMV-seronegative.

There are a few counts of this clone. V gene TRBV7-8 combines with J gene TRBJ2-3; 9 bases match TRBD2. The CDR3 extends over 16 amino acids. The germline gives CDR1 SGHVS, CDR2 FQNEAQ. J lost 1 base, V lost 6 bases, and 8 bases had no gene match. The CDR3 here is CASREKRTSGTDTQYF. CDR3 DNA: TGTGCCAGCAGGGAAAAAAGGACTAGCGGCACAGATACGCAGTATTTT.

The V and J genes are TRBV7-9 and TRBJ1-2; tentative D call: TRBD1 (5 bases). V was trimmed by 6 bases and J by 2 bases, leaving 16 bases between them. The CDR3 has 15 amino acids. In germline, CDR1 is SEHNR, CDR2 FQNEAQ (reference sequence). CDR3: CASSPNQGGNYGYTF. In nucleotides, the CDR3 is TGTGCCAGCAGTCCCAATCAGGGAGGGAACTATGGCTACACCTTC.

This rearrangement joins TRBV5-8 to TRBJ1-4; D unresolved. The V gene's germline CDR1 is SGHTS and CDR2 YDEGEE. The CDR3 is 15 amino acids. V was pared by 0 bases and J by 2 bases, with 8 bases between. CDR3 residues: CASSLGSVTNEKLFF. CDR3 nucleotides: TGTGCCAGCAGCTTGGGCAGTGTTACTAATGAAAAACTGTTTTTT.

The rearrangement joins TRBV27 to TRBJ2-7; TRBD2 is a possible D gene (6 bases). V lost 5 bases and J lost 9, with 20 bases in between. The germline CDR1 and CDR2 sequences are MNHEY and SMNVEV (reference sequence). This CDR3 region has 14 residues. The CDR3 coding sequence is TGTGCCAGCAGTCGTATAGCGGATGGGGCGGGGCAGTACTTC. Residues: CASSRIADGAGQYF.

The rearrangement links TRBV5-1 to TRBJ2-7; 10 nucleotides align to TRBD1. CDR1 is SGHRS and CDR2 is YFSETQ in the germline V gene. The ends lost 4 bases at V and 3 bases at J; junction bases unmatched: 13. The CDR3 length is 17 residues. The CDR3 DNA is TGCGCCAGCAGCAAGCTCCCGGGACAGGGGCGAAACTACGAGCAGTACTTC. Protein: CASSKLPGQGRNYEQYF.

The chain combines TRBV19 with TRBJ2-2; tentatively, D is TRBD1 (6 bases). This CDR3 spans 14 amino acids. Germline-derived CDR1 and CDR2 are LNHDA and SQIVND (reference sequence). The germline V and J ends were trimmed by 3 bases and 4 bases, with 9 bases remaining between them. The CDR3 spells CASSMGAVTGELFF. The CDR3 DNA follows: TGTGCCAGTAGTATGGGGGCGGTCACCGGGGAGCTGTTTTTT.

The rearrangement uses TRBV5-1 and TRBJ1-4; D may be TRBD1 (5 bases). V lost 0 bases to trimming and J lost 7 bases, with 13 bases between them. Germline values: CDR1 SGHRS, CDR2 YFSETQ. The CDR3 consists of 15 residues. The CDR3 reads CASSLEGQGGEKLFF. For the CDR3, the DNA is TGCGCCAGCAGCTTGGAGGGGCAGGGAGGTGAAAAACTGTTTTTT.

The chain has TRBV10-1 and TRBJ2-1, with a weak D call TRBD2 (5 bases). CDR1 and CDR2 (germline): WNHNN, SYGVQD (reference sequence). Between the trimmed V and J ends, which lost 8 bases and 2 bases, there was a span of 25 bases. This CDR3 has 18 amino acids. The CDR3 protein is CASAWLADKTFTYNEQFF. CDR3 nucleotide sequence: TGCGCCAGCGCTTGGCTAGCCGACAAGACGTTTACCTACAATGAGCAGTTCTTC.

V is TRBV27 and J is TRBJ2-3; D remains unclear. Germline CDR1 reads MNHEY; CDR2 reads SMNVEV (reference sequence). The CDR3 extends over 13 amino acids. Trimming stripped 6 bases from V and 6 bases from J, with 13 bases between. CDR3 region: CASRTLDRDTQYF. In DNA form, the CDR3 reads TGTGCCAGCAGGACTCTCGACCGGGATACGCAGTATTTT.

The rearrangement links TRBV6-6 to TRBJ1-1, with D perhaps TRBD1 (6 bases). With 2 bases removed from V and 4 bases from J, the gap between germline ends came to 8 bases. This CDR3 is built from 13 residues. Germline V gene data show CDR1 as MNHNY and CDR2 as SVGAGI (reference sequence). The chain's CDR3 is CASSYSRGTEAFF. The CDR3 DNA sequence: TGTGCCAGCAGTTACAGCAGGGGCACTGAAGCTTTCTTT.

The V and J genes are TRBV18 and TRBJ2-1; the match to TRBD2 covers 7 bases. V shed 4 bases and J 7 bases; nucleotides not matched to a gene: 10. The CDR3 consists of 15 residues. Germline CDR1 and CDR2: KGHSH and LQKENI. The CDR3 DNA is TGTGCCAGCTCACTGGGCGGGAGAGCGGGAAATGAGCAGTTCTTC. It yields the protein CASSLGGRAGNEQFF.

The J gene is TRBJ2-7, the V gene TRBV30; 9 bases fit TRBD1. The germline V gene encodes CDR1 GTSNPN and CDR2 SVGIG (reference sequence). The CDR3 is 12 residues long. The V segment lost 5 bases and the J segment 4 bases; nucleotides outside the gene matches: 3. The CDR3 coding sequence is TGTGCCTGGGACAGGGGGATATACGAGCAGTACTTC. This translates into CAWDRGIYEQYF.

V gene TRBV25-1 combines with J gene TRBJ1-1, with TRBD1 matching 12 bases. Trimming removed 3 bases from V and 1 base from J; junction bases left unmatched: 3. This CDR3 comprises 16 residues. Per the germline V gene, CDR1 is MGHDK and CDR2 is SYGVNS. The CDR3 reads CASSDGTGGPNTEAFF. CDR3 DNA sequence: TGTGCCAGCAGTGACGGGACAGGGGGCCCGAACACTGAAGCTTTCTTT. The full variable domain, completed using reference TRBV25-1 and TRBJ1-1, is EADIYQTPRYLVIGTGKKITLECSQTMGHDKMYWYQQDPGMELHLIHYSYGVNSTEKGDLSSESTVSRIRTEHFPLTLESARPSHTSQYLCASSDGTGGPNTEAFFGQGTRLTVV.

The chain has TRBV12-5 and TRBJ1-2; 7 nucleotides match TRBD1. There are 17 residues in the CDR3. V trimming: 4 bases; J trimming: 2 bases; junction bases outside the gene matches: 13. The germline V gene encodes CDR1 LGHNT and CDR2 FRNRAP. The CDR3 nucleotides are TGTGCTAGTGGTTCCACCCCTCTGTACAGGGGAAACTATGGCTACACCTTC. Protein sequence: CASGSTPLYRGNYGYTF.

The chain uses TRBV25-1 and TRBJ2-7; 7 bases map to TRBD1. CDR1 MGHDK and CDR2 SYGVNS come from the germline V gene. The CDR3 length is 13 residues. J lost 2 bases, V lost 5 bases, and 3 bases had no gene match. This chain's CDR3 is CASSRGPPYEQYF. In nucleotides, the CDR3 is TGTGCCAGCAGTAGGGGGCCACCCTACGAGCAGTACTTC.

The chain employs TRBV28 and TRBJ2-7; D is unclear. The germline V gene has CDR1 MDHEN and CDR2 SYDVKM. V lost 4 bases and J 3 bases, leaving 7 bases between the germline ends. The CDR3 loop spans 12 amino acids. The CDR3 DNA follows: TGTGCCAGCAGTTCTGAGAACTACGAGCAGTACTTC. Translation gives CASSSENYEQYF.

For this clone: The germline gene is not matched at one end of the junction; a read error may be the cause. The gene calls are TRBV7-7 and TRBJ2-5, with D perhaps TRBD1 (6 bases). Germline V gene data show CDR1 as SSHAT and CDR2 as FNYEAQ (reference sequence). The CDR3 is 13 residues long. This CDR3 reads CASSLKGEETQYF. The CDR3 DNA follows: TGTGCTAGCAGCTTAAAGGGGGAAGAGACCCAGTACTTC.

The V gene is TRBV13, the J gene TRBJ1-3; no definite D call. The CDR3 has 14 amino acids. The germline gives CDR1 PRHDT, CDR2 FYEKMQ (reference sequence). V lost 4 bases to trimming and J lost 0 bases, with 7 bases between them. In nucleotides, the CDR3 is TGTGCCAGCAGCTCACAGAGCTCTGGAAACACCATATATTTT. This gives the protein CASSSQSSGNTIYF.

V and J are TRBV5-1 and TRBJ2-5, with D tentatively TRBD2 (5 bases). The germline V gene has CDR1 SGHRS and CDR2 YFSETQ. There are 13 residues in the CDR3. The germline V and J ends were trimmed by 0 bases and 5 bases, with 8 bases remaining between them. This chain's CDR3 is CASSLALVETQYF. The CDR3 DNA is TGCGCCAGCAGCTTGGCACTAGTGGAGACCCAGTACTTC.

The chain links TRBV4-3 to TRBJ1-3; D is perhaps TRBD1 (5 bases). Germline V gene sequence: CDR1 LGHNA, CDR2 YSLEER. CDR3 size: 16 residues. V lost 4 bases, J lost 0 bases, and 13 bases lay in between. In nucleotides, the CDR3 is TGCGCCAGCAGCCCAAAGTCCGGGGGCTCTGGAAACACCATATATTTT. As protein: CASSPKSGGSGNTIYF.

This clone has only a few counts. This chain joins TRBV29-1 and TRBJ2-1; 7 bases fit TRBD1. Trimming cost V 0 bases and J 14 bases; bases outside gene matches: 4. Looked up from germline, CDR1 is SQVTM and CDR2 is ANQGSEA. The CDR3 contains 11 residues. CDR3 loop: CSVEDTGVKFF. DNA for the CDR3: TGCAGCGTTGAAGATACAGGGGTGAAGTTCTTC.

The rearrangement joins TRBV7-9 to TRBJ1-1; no firm D call. This CDR3 is 14 amino acids long. The germline gives CDR1 SEHNR, CDR2 FQNEAQ (reference sequence). The germline V and J ends were trimmed by 2 bases and 4 bases, with 11 bases remaining between them. CDR3 sequence (DNA): TGTGCCAGCAGCTTACGAGGCCAATTCACTGAAGCTTTCTTT. Translating gives CASSLRGQFTEAFF.

The CDR3, as DNA: TGTGCAAGTGGGGACTTCGTATCCTACAATGAGCAGTTCTTC. This encodes CASGDFVSYNEQFF. The rearrangement joins TRBV7-6 to TRBJ2-1; weak D call: TRBD2 (6 bases). CDR1 and CDR2 (germline): SGHVS, FNYEAQ. The CDR3 is 14 amino acids.

This clone came up a few times. This same CDR3 is encoded by further DNA sequences in the sample. The CDR3 region is CASSLARGEQFF. DNA for the CDR3: TGTGCCAGCAGCTTAGCGCGGGGGGAGCAGTTCTTC. This chain links TRBV7-9 with TRBJ2-1; 7 bases are a match to TRBD2. This CDR3 is 12 amino acids long. V dropped 0 bases and J dropped 10; count of bases not matched to a gene: 0. Germline V gene sequence: CDR1 SEHNR, CDR2 FQNEAQ (reference sequence). Full variable domain (remainder filled in from reference TRBV7-9 and TRBJ2-1): DTGVSQNPRHKITKRGQNVTFRCDPISEHNRLYWYRQTLGQGPEFLTYFQNEAQLEKSRLLSDRFSAERPKGSFSTLEIQRTEQGDSAMYLCASSLARGEQFFGPGTRLTVL.

The chain is built from TRBV19 and TRBJ2-7, with TRBD2 as a possible D gene (5 bases). This CDR3 contains 14 residues. Germline-derived CDR1 and CDR2 are LNHDA and SQIVND (reference sequence). V was shortened by 6 bases and J by 4 bases, with 16 bases between the two germline ends. CDR3 loop: CASSPLASGYEQYF. In DNA, the CDR3 is TGTGCCAGTAGCCCCCTGGCAAGCGGATACGAGCAGTACTTC.